The entry below describes one T cell receptor (beta chain). The entry originates in a study of blood T cell repertoires in COVID-19. About the study: Whether acute or convalescent, the COVID-19 samples came from the United States, Italy and Spain. PBMCs, B-cell-depleted T cells, or T cells were the source of the cDNA or gDNA that made up the material.

Germline CDR1 SGHAT, CDR2 FQNNGV. This CDR3 contains 15 residues. Trimming cost V 0 bases and J 5 bases; bases outside gene matches: 5. Authors' processing steps: Estimation of nucleated cell counts was performed using reference gene primer amplification. Generated by immunoSEQ multiplex PCR, the TCRdb table keeps only in-frame clones and is missing some. That table supplies the V and J calls and clone size; D and trimming were determined from the DNA. The table shows roughly 280,000 clones, with around nine tenths occurring only once. The sequence derives from a man aged 35 to 55 with active or convalescent COVID-19. The V and J genes are TRBV11-2 and TRBJ2-5, with 8 bases lining up with TRBD2. Input material: peripheral blood. The CDR3 sequence is CASSLDPSGLETQYF. The CDR3 nucleotides are TGTGCCAGCAGCTTAGATCCTAGCGGGTTGGAGACCCAGTACTTC.